This passage covers 9 T cell receptor beta chains from one sample sequenced in a study of graft-versus-host responses after intestinal transplantation. No cognate antigen is known for these TCRs. Clones were sequenced by immunoSEQ multiplex PCR, and TCRdb holds only the in-frame ones, with some missing. The sample shows about 120,000 clones, about 95% of them seen only once. This specimen consisted of unstimulated CD8+ T cells sorted from spleen or lymph node cells, obtained before intestinal transplant. The receptors originated from a human donor who received an intestinal transplant.

The chain combines TRBV28 with TRBJ2-7; 7 nucleotides line up with TRBD1. Looked up from germline, CDR1 is MDHEN and CDR2 is SYDVKM. The CDR3 covers 14 residues. Trimming took 3 bases from V and 4 from J; bases not matched to a gene: 6. The CDR3 bases are TGTGCCAGCAGTTTCTGGGGACAGCTATACGAGCAGTACTTC. Amino acid sequence: CASSFWGQLYEQYF.

The chain carries TRBV4-1 and TRBJ2-1; 8 nucleotides align to TRBD1. The CDR3 has 17 amino acids. V dropped 0 bases and J dropped 2; count of bases not matched to a gene: 6. Germline V gene lookup returns CDR1 MGHRA and CDR2 YSYEKL. The CDR3 coding sequence is TGCGCCAGCAGCCAAGACCCCGTACAGGGGGCCTACAATGAGCAGTTCTTC. Residues: CASSQDPVQGAYNEQFF.

A note on this clone: The sample holds other DNA sequences that translate to the same CDR3. The V gene is TRBV11-2, the J gene TRBJ2-4; D unclear. V lost 1 base and J lost 1, with 5 bases in between. CDR3 length: 14 amino acids. CDR1 is SGHAT and CDR2 is FQNNGV in the germline V gene. The CDR3, as DNA: TGTGCCAGCAGCTTAGGGGTGGCCAAAAACATTCAGTACTTC. This sequence encodes CASSLGVAKNIQYF.

The chain is built from TRBV6-1 and TRBJ2-1; possibly TRBD2 for D (5 bases). The germline gives CDR1 MNHNS, CDR2 SASEGT. The CDR3 runs to 14 residues. The V end was cut by 6 bases, the J end by 0 bases, with 9 bases between. The CDR3 DNA reads as TGTGCCAGCAGCGGGGTGAGCTCCTACAATGAGCAGTTCTTC. It encodes CASSGVSSYNEQFF.

J is TRBJ2-1 and V is TRBV28, with a tentative D call TRBD2 (7 bases). Germline loops: CDR1 MDHEN, CDR2 SYDVKM. V was trimmed by 4 bases and J by 4 bases, leaving 29 bases between them. This CDR3 comprises 20 residues. The CDR3 here is CASSSGMDVGGGLMYNEQFF. CDR3 DNA: TGTGCCAGCAGTTCCGGAATGGACGTTGGCGGGGGCCTAATGTACAATGAGCAGTTCTTC.

The chain carries TRBV25-1 and TRBJ1-1; perhaps TRBD1 as D (5 bases). The germline gives CDR1 MGHDK, CDR2 SYGVNS. V was shortened by 5 bases and J by 13 bases, with 17 bases between the two germline ends. The CDR3 totals 12 residues. The DNA for the CDR3 is TGTGCCAGCAGTAATTGGACACCTCTACTTTTCTTT. Translation: CASSNWTPLLFF. The complete variable domain, with remaining parts taken from reference TRBV25-1 and TRBJ1-1, reads EADIYQTPRYLVIGTGKKITLECSQTMGHDKMYWYQQDPGMELHLIHYSYGVNSTEKGDLSSESTVSRIRTEHFPLTLESARPSHTSQYLCASSNWTPLLFFGQGTRLTVV.

V is TRBV4-3 and J is TRBJ2-7; no clear D. Germline-derived CDR1 and CDR2 are LGHNA and YSLEER. This CDR3 comprises 15 residues. The V gene lost 0 bases and the J gene lost 1 base, with 10 bases spanning the gap. The CDR3 loop is CASSQDSGSSYEQYF. Written as DNA, the CDR3 is TGCGCCAGCAGCCAAGATAGTGGCAGTTCCTACGAGCAGTACTTC.

This rearrangement joins TRBV27 to TRBJ2-1; 10 nucleotides agree with TRBD2. This CDR3 contains 16 residues. Germline lookup yields CDR1 MNHEY and CDR2 SMNVEV (reference sequence). Trimming took 6 bases from V and 3 from J; bases not matched to a gene: 8. The CDR3 DNA reads as TGTGCCAGCAGACTTTCTAGCGGGAGTCTCTACAATGAGCAGTTCTTC. The encoded protein is CASRLSSGSLYNEQFF.

The V gene is TRBV4-1, the J gene TRBJ2-5; D may correspond to TRBD1 or TRBD2 (5 bases each). Germline CDR1 is MGHRA and CDR2 is YSYEKL. The CDR3 extends over 17 amino acids. The V end lost 5 bases, the J end lost 1 base, and 20 bases lay between the germline ends. For the CDR3, the DNA is TGCGCCAGCAGCTCGGGGAGAGACAGCCTTTTCCAAGAGACCCAGTACTTC. It is translated as CASSSGRDSLFQETQYF.